This entry is about one TCR beta chain. The data originate from a study of blood T cell repertoires in COVID-19. Background on the study: Sites in the United States, Italy and Spain provided acute and convalescent COVID-19 samples. From T cells, B-cell-depleted T cells, or PBMCs came the material, which was cDNA or gDNA.

The V end was cut by 7 bases, the J end by 11 bases, with 24 bases between. Germline V gene data show CDR1 as SGHDN and CDR2 as FVKESK. This CDR3 spans 15 amino acids. Authors' processing steps: Amplified reference gene primers provided the basis for estimating nucleated cell counts. TCRdb's copy holds only in-frame clones and misses some; the assay was immunoSEQ multiplex PCR. D and trimming come from the DNA, and the V and J calls and clone size come from that table. The sample lists around 150,000 clones, about three quarters occurring once. The source of this sequence is a man aged 55 to 70 with acute or convalescent COVID-19. Sequenced input: peripheral blood. The gene calls are TRBV14 and TRBJ1-3, with D perhaps matching TRBD1 (5 bases). This CDR3 reads CASTPSSGTTGAIYF. The CDR3 nucleotides are TGTGCCAGCACCCCCAGCTCGGGGACTACGGGGGCCATATATTTT. The variable domain in full, with the rest retrieved from reference TRBV14 and TRBJ1-3, is EAGVTQFPSHSVIEKGQTVTLRCDPISGHDNLYWYRRVMGKEIKFLLHFVKESKQDESGMPNNRFLAERTGGTYSTLKVQPAELEDSGVYFCASTPSSGTTGAIYFGEGSWLTVV.